These T cell receptor beta chains were read from a single sample in a study of T-cell reconstitution after alpha-beta-depleted transplantation in children. One entry per CDR3 protein results from TCRdb running MiXCR on the PCR reads. The sample carries more than 500,000 distinct CDR3 sequences, 10% to 12% recorded once. The sequences come from PBMCs, mostly from graft donor cells, collected 180 days after TCRalphabeta/CD19-depleted stem cell transplant. These receptors were obtained from a female patient aged 2-10 years who had a stem cell transplant for aplastic anemia, so the T cells may come from the graft donor. Both conserved end residues are part of each CDR3. A D gene is named only where the DNA matches it firmly. Rows may omit the clone size; those that give it use once, few, many or a size class.

clone_size j_call v_call d_call cdr3_aa cdr3_nt
- TRBJ2-1 TRBV4-2 TRBD2 CASSIHPEASGSPNEQFF TGTGCCAGCAGCATCCACCCGGAGGCTAGCGGGAGCCCCAATGAGCAGTTCTTC
many TRBJ1-2 TRBV29-1 - CSVEEGGYGYTF TGCAGCGTTGAAGAGGGAGGCTATGGCTACACCTTC
- TRBJ2-2 TRBV5-1 - CASSLKRKGHGELFF TGCGCCAGCAGCTTGAAGCGTAAGGGCCACGGGGAGCTGTTTTTT
few TRBJ1-2 TRBV15 - CATSRQNTTAAIYGYTF TGTGCCACCAGCAGACAAAATACGACAGCCGCCATCTATGGCTACACCTTC
few TRBJ1-6 TRBV4-3 - CASSQERAQLSSYNSPLHF TGCGCCAGCAGCCAAGAGAGGGCCCAACTAAGCTCCTATAATTCACCCCTCCACTTT
- TRBJ2-3 TRBV7-9 - CASSLARGTRSDTQYF TGTGCCAGCAGCTTAGCGCGTGGGACAAGGTCAGATACGCAGTATTTT
many TRBJ2-5 TRBV28 - CASSSQGRSQYF TGTGCCAGCAGTTCACAGGGGAGGTCCCAGTACTTC
few TRBJ1-4 TRBV5-1 - CASSLGGVEEKLFF TGCGCCAGCAGCTTAGGAGGGGTGGAGGAAAAACTGTTTTTT
- TRBJ2-2 TRBV11-2 - CASIKGPSLFF TGTGCCAGCATCAAGGGGCCGTCGCTGTTTTTT
few TRBJ2-3 TRBV20-1 TRBD2 CSATVAGPSTDTQYF TGCAGTGCTACAGTAGCGGGACCCAGCACAGATACGCAGTATTTT
few TRBJ1-1 TRBV28 TRBD1 CASSLEGRGQRYTEAFF TGTGCCAGCAGTTTGGAGGGCAGGGGGCAAAGGTACACTGAAGCTTTCTTT
- TRBJ2-7 TRBV7-9 - CASSLSRGVSYEQYF TGTGCCAGCAGCTTATCGAGGGGAGTTTCCTACGAGCAGTACTTC
few TRBJ1-2 TRBV24-1 - CATSSGIRNYGYTF TGTGCCACCAGTAGCGGAATTCGGAACTATGGCTACACCTTC
few TRBJ2-5 TRBV12-3/TRBV12-4 - CASSSFRTDQETQYF TGTGCCAGCAGTTCGTTCCGGACGGACCAAGAGACCCAGTACTTC
- TRBJ2-2 TRBV27 - CASSHRADTGELFF TGTGCCAGCAGTCACCGGGCGGACACCGGGGAGCTGTTTTTT
- TRBJ2-2 TRBV12-5 - CASGVRAFPGGELFF TGTGCTAGTGGCGTCCGGGCCTTCCCGGGAGGGGAGCTGTTTTTT
few TRBJ2-4 TRBV27 - CASTPGPLAKNIQYF TGTGCCAGCACCCCGGGGCCCCTAGCCAAAAACATTCAGTACTTC
few TRBJ2-7 TRBV20-1 TRBD2 CSAPLAGGRQEQYF TGCAGTGCTCCACTAGCGGGAGGGCGGCAAGAGCAGTACTTC
- TRBJ2-7 TRBV5-1 TRBD1 CASSKDRRTYEQYF TGCGCCAGCAGCAAGGACAGGCGGACCTACGAGCAGTACTTC
few TRBJ2-1 TRBV9 TRBD2 CASSVSSGRANGNEQFF TGTGCCAGCAGCGTCTCTAGCGGGAGGGCAAATGGCAATGAGCAGTTCTTC
- TRBJ2-7 TRBV12-3/TRBV12-4 - CASSPFGSREGQYF TGTGCCAGCAGTCCCTTTGGGTCCAGGGAAGGGCAGTACTTC
- TRBJ2-3 TRBV6-5 - CASSYSGWATDTQYF TGTGCCAGCAGTTACTCGGGTTGGGCCACAGATACGCAGTATTTT
- TRBJ2-1 TRBV3-1 - CASSTTGRGSYNEQFF TGTGCCAGCAGCACAACCGGGAGAGGCTCCTACAATGAGCAGTTCTTC
few TRBJ2-4 TRBV7-3 TRBD2 CASSLKAGGGKNIQYF TGTGCCAGCAGCTTAAAAGCGGGAGGGGGCAAAAACATTCAGTACTTC
- TRBJ2-5 TRBV14 - CASSNSAGTQYF TGTGCCAGCAGCAATTCGGCGGGGACCCAGTACTTC
- TRBJ1-1 TRBV11-3 - CASSLTVATEAFF TGTGCCAGCAGCTTAACCGTGGCCACTGAAGCTTTCTTT
- TRBJ2-3 TRBV24-1 TRBD2 CATSISGSADTQYF TGTGCCACCAGCATTAGCGGGAGTGCAGATACGCAGTATTTT
- TRBJ1-5 TRBV4-3 - CASSRGPRADQPQHF TGCGCCAGCAGCCGCGGTCCCAGGGCCGATCAGCCCCAGCATTTT
- TRBJ2-7 TRBV28 - CASSLHGSHEQYF TGTGCCAGCAGTTTACACGGGTCCCACGAGCAGTACTTC
- TRBJ2-1 TRBV14 - CASSQETGDEQFF TGTGCCAGCAGCCAAGAGACGGGCGATGAGCAGTTCTTC
few TRBJ2-2 TRBV20-1 - CSARRPGLVNTGELFF TGCAGTGCTAGACGACCCGGCCTAGTGAACACCGGGGAGCTGTTTTTT
many TRBJ1-1 TRBV7-2 TRBD1 CASSLMGQGNTEAFF TGTGCCAGCAGCTTAATGGGACAGGGGAACACTGAAGCTTTCTTT
few TRBJ1-1 TRBV20-1 - CSARAPSITEAFF TGCAGTGCTAGAGCTCCGTCGATCACTGAAGCTTTCTTT
few TRBJ2-1 TRBV29-1 - CSSKGRRRGNEQFF TGCAGCTCAAAGGGACGGCGACGGGGCAATGAGCAGTTCTTC
few TRBJ2-1 TRBV20-1 TRBD2 CSAQNLADNEQFF TGCAGTGCACAAAACCTAGCGGACAATGAGCAGTTCTTC
few TRBJ2-1 TRBV12-3/TRBV12-4 TRBD1 CASSPQGAWNNEQFF TGTGCCAGCAGTCCACAGGGGGCTTGGAACAATGAGCAGTTCTTC
few TRBJ2-3 TRBV4-3 - CASSQDIGGGRGTDTQYF TGCGCCAGCAGCCAAGATATCGGGGGCGGGAGAGGCACAGATACGCAGTATTTT